The 32 T cell receptor beta chains reported below all come from one sample, sequenced in a study of human T cells and chemical hapten exposure. Described time point: pre-sensitization, week 0. This sample's treatment: therapeutic diphenylcyclopropenone sensitization with weekly scalp DPC. TCRdb reprocessed the RACE reads with MiXCR, giving one entry per CDR3 protein. The data show about 85,000 distinct CDR3 sequences, with about 9% seen just once and just over 2.5% held by the top ten. The sequencing here drew on whole blood, taken in connection with sensitization to the hapten diphenylcyclopropenone (DPC). The receptors derive from a man aged 35-49 years with alopecia areata. Some clones in this sample may be carry-over from other donors' samples.

The chain combines TRBV11-1 with TRBJ2-4; D is ambiguous. The germline V and J ends were trimmed by 0 bases and 7 bases, with 7 bases remaining between them. The V gene's germline CDR1 is SGHAT and CDR2 FQDESV (reference sequence). The CDR3 has 13 amino acids. The CDR3 nucleotides are TGTGCCAGCAGCTTAGCCCGGCGGAACATTCAGTACTTC. This codes for CASSLARRNIQYF.

In its sample, this clonotype was seen many times. This rearrangement joins TRBV12-3 or TRBV12-4 to TRBJ1-5; perhaps TRBD1 as D (5 bases). Trimming shortened V by 10 bases and J by 9 bases, and 16 bases separated the two germline ends. This CDR3 contains 12 residues. The CDR3 here is CAIQRGGGPQHF. DNA of the CDR3: TGTGCCATCCAGAGGGGCGGTGGGCCCCAGCATTTT.

This clonotype was seen more than once but under ten times. The V gene is TRBV6-2 or TRBV6-3, the J gene TRBJ2-7; weak D call: TRBD2 (5 bases). Trimming left V 4 bases short and J 4 bases short, with 11 bases between. This CDR3 is built from 13 residues. Germline lookup yields CDR1 MNHEY and CDR2 SVGEGT. This CDR3 reads CASSSLGIYEQYV. Here the CDR3 DNA reads TGTGCCAGCAGTTCCCTCGGGATTTACGAGCAGTACGTC.

This rearrangement joins TRBV20-1 to TRBJ2-1, with a possible D match to TRBD2 (6 bases). The ends were cut back, 6 bases at V and 6 bases at J, with 24 bases in the middle. Germline V gives CDR1 DFQATT, CDR2 SNEGSKA (reference sequence). The CDR3 spans 16 residues. CDR3 bases: TGCAGTGCCCCGGACTGGGCTAGCGCGTTGGTCAATGAGCAGTTCTTC. It translates to CSAPDWASALVNEQFF.

This rearrangement joins TRBV20-1 to TRBJ1-2; 11 bases line up with TRBD1. This CDR3 has 14 amino acids. Germline values: CDR1 DFQATT, CDR2 SNEGSKA (reference sequence). Trimming took 5 bases from V and 4 from J; bases not matched to a gene: 6. The CDR3 DNA sequence: TGCAGTGCTTCGCGGGACAGGGGGAGCTATGGCTACACCTTC. It is translated as CSASRDRGSYGYTF.

This chain joins TRBV7-2 and TRBJ2-1, with TRBD2 matching over 7 bases. The CDR3 has 18 amino acids. Germline trimming cut 0 bases from V and 7 bases from J; bases unmatched to any gene: 15. Looked up from germline, CDR1 is SGHTA and CDR2 is FQGNSA. The CDR3 nucleotides are TGTGCCAGCAGCTTAGCCCCGACTAGCTGGGGAGAGGGGAATGAGCAGTTCTTC. Protein product: CASSLAPTSWGEGNEQFF.

This clonotype was seen only a few times. This chain connects TRBV6-2 or TRBV6-3 to TRBJ1-2, with TRBD1 as a possible D gene (5 bases). Deletions cut 4 bases from V and 4 bases from J, with 13 bases between. The germline V gene has CDR1 MNHEY and CDR2 SVGEGT. The CDR3 consists of 14 residues. Here the CDR3 reads CASSSGTNLYGYTF. DNA of the CDR3: TGTGCCAGCAGTTCCGGGACGAATCTCTATGGCTACACCTTC.

The chain joins TRBV7-2 to TRBJ1-4, with unresolved D. The CDR3 runs to 14 residues. CDR1 and CDR2 (germline): SGHTA, FQGNSA. V was clipped by 5 bases and J by 4 bases, with 11 bases between them. Here the CDR3 DNA reads TGTGCCAGCAGCCCGGGCCTTCTTAATGAAAAACTGTTTTTT. This encodes CASSPGLLNEKLFF.

This sequence joins TRBV3-2 and TRBJ2-7. TRBV3-2 is an annotated pseudogene. This CDR3 region has 12 residues. The CDR3, as DNA: TGTGCCAGCAGCCAAGCGGCAGAGCAGCAGTACGTC. Residues: CASSQAAEQQYV.

This chain uses TRBV11-2 with TRBJ2-3, with D possibly TRBD2 on 5 matching bases. The V end was cut by 1 base, the J end by 10 bases, with 33 bases between. The CDR3 is made up of 20 amino acids. Germline CDR1 is SGHAT and CDR2 is FQNNGV. The CDR3 loop is CASSLGLGRRRGYAPRAQYF. CDR3 in DNA: TGTGCCAGCAGCTTAGGGCTAGGGCGGCGGCGAGGGTACGCACCGAGGGCGCAGTATTTT. Filled out from reference TRBV11-2 and TRBJ2-3, the complete variable domain reads EAGVAQSPRYKIIEKRQSVAFWCNPISGHATLYWYQQILGQGPKLLIQFQNNGVVDDSQLPKDRFSAERLKGVDSTLKIQPAKLEDSAVYLCASSLGLGRRRGYAPRAQYFGPGTRLTVL.

J is TRBJ2-3 and V is TRBV29-1; D is perhaps TRBD1 (5 bases). Germline V gene lookup returns CDR1 SQVTM and CDR2 ANQGSEA. Deletions cut 8 bases from V and 0 bases from J, with 15 bases between. The CDR3 runs to 14 residues. Here the CDR3 DNA reads TGCAGCTCCAACGGCGACAGTAGCACAGATACGCAGTATTTT. This gives the protein CSSNGDSSTDTQYF.

This clonotype was seen a handful of times. The V call is TRBV19, the J call TRBJ2-5; tentative D call: TRBD2 (5 bases). V was shortened by 3 bases and J by 4 bases, with 15 bases between the two germline ends. The CDR3 loop spans 15 amino acids. Per the germline V gene, CDR1 is LNHDA and CDR2 is SQIVND (reference sequence). CDR3 region: CASSMKGLPTETQYF. The CDR3 DNA reads TGTGCCAGTAGTATGAAAGGACTGCCGACAGAGACCCAGTACTTC.

This clonotype was picked up a small number of times. CDR3 nucleotides: TGTGCCAGCAGCTCCTCGGTGGCGGTTATCACAGATACGCAGTATTTT. It translates to CASSSSVAVITDTQYF. The chain combines TRBV12-3 or TRBV12-4 with TRBJ2-3; the D is unclear. With 6 bases removed from V and 2 bases from J, the gap between germline ends came to 18 bases. The CDR3 extends over 16 amino acids.

The V and J genes are TRBV28 and TRBJ2-7, with 10 bases matching TRBD2. Germline V lookup: CDR1 MDHEN, CDR2 SYDVKM. CDR3 size: 14 residues. The V segment lost 6 bases and the J segment 3 bases; nucleotides outside the gene matches: 5. CDR3 bases: TGTGCCAGCAGGGGGGGACTAGCGAACTACGAGCAGTACTTC. Its translation: CASRGGLANYEQYF.

In its sample, this clonotype was seen many times. V is TRBV29-1 and J is TRBJ2-7; D is perhaps TRBD2 (7 bases). Trimming pared 4 bases from V and 7 bases from J, leaving 26 bases between. This CDR3 contains 16 residues. Germline lookup yields CDR1 SQVTM and CDR2 ANQGSEA. The CDR3 protein is CSVALSGGLHGREQYF. The CDR3, as DNA: TGCAGCGTTGCCTTGTCGGGGGGCCTACACGGAAGGGAGCAGTACTTC.

This clonotype was picked up a small number of times. This chain joins TRBV6-6 and TRBJ2-2; D gene uncertain. There are 15 residues in the CDR3. Trimming removed 0 bases from V and 0 bases from J, with 5 bases in between. Germline V gives CDR1 MNHNY, CDR2 SVGAGI (reference sequence). CDR3 amino acids: CASSYSSANTGELFF. The CDR3 coding sequence is TGTGCCAGCAGTTACTCTTCAGCGAACACCGGGGAGCTGTTTTTT.

This clonotype was seen a few times. The V call is TRBV24-1, the J call TRBJ2-2; TRBD1 matches 7 bases. Germline V gene sequence: CDR1 KGHDR, CDR2 SFDVKD. The CDR3 runs 14 residues. Unmatched junction bases numbered 7, after V lost 9 bases and J lost 4 bases. The CDR3 region is CATADRVTTGELFF. As DNA, the CDR3 is TGTGCCACCGCCGACAGGGTGACCACCGGGGAGCTGTTTTTT.

This clonotype was recorded at least ten times. The CDR3 reads CASSLGQATNEKLFF. The CDR3 DNA is TGTGCCAGCAGTTTAGGACAGGCTACTAATGAAAAACTGTTTTTT. The J gene is TRBJ1-4, the V gene TRBV28; TRBD1 aligns across 7 bases. J gave up 2 bases and V 2 bases, and 2 bases lay outside the gene matches. The CDR3 contains 15 residues. Per the germline V gene, CDR1 is MDHEN and CDR2 is SYDVKM.

The sample holds a few counts of this clonotype. The V gene is TRBV29-1, the J gene TRBJ2-2; a possible D gene is TRBD2 (6 bases). Germline values: CDR1 SQVTM, CDR2 ANQGSEA. The V and J ends lost 7 bases and 5 bases respectively, with 17 bases between them. This CDR3 spans 14 amino acids. CDR3 protein: CSGMAGTGTGELFF. The CDR3, as DNA: TGCAGCGGTATGGCGGGAACGGGGACCGGGGAGCTGTTTTTT.

There are many counts of this clonotype. V usage is TRBV6-2 or TRBV6-3 and J usage is TRBJ2-7, with 11 bases matching TRBD1. The germline gives CDR1 MNHEY, CDR2 SVGEGT. The CDR3 contains 16 residues. V trimming: 0 bases; J trimming: 6 bases; junction bases outside the gene matches: 7. CDR3 nucleotides: TGTGCCAGCAGTTACTCGAGGACAGGGGGCTTCGGCGAGCAGTACGTC. Translated, it gives CASSYSRTGGFGEQYV.

This clonotype was detected ten times or more. V usage is TRBV6-2 or TRBV6-3 and J usage is TRBJ1-1; D unclear. The length of the CDR3 is 14 residues. Germline-derived CDR1 and CDR2 are MNHEY and SVGEGT. V gave up 4 bases and J gave up 0 bases, with 9 bases separating them. CDR3 in amino acids: CASSSDTVNTEAFF. The CDR3 DNA is TGTGCCAGCAGTTCCGACACTGTGAACACTGAAGCTTTCTTT.

In its sample, this clonotype was seen many times. The CDR3 reads CASSQEPGYTNNTYEQYV. CDR3 bases: TGTGCCAGCAGCCAAGAACCCGGCTACACCAATAATACCTACGAGCAGTACGTC. V gene TRBV3-1 combines with J gene TRBJ2-7; D unresolved. In germline, CDR1 is LGHDT, CDR2 YNNKEL (reference sequence). Trimming took 0 bases from V and 2 from J, leaving 20 bases between them. The CDR3 length is 18 residues.

This clonotype was found a few times. The V and J genes are TRBV20-1 and TRBJ2-7; the match to TRBD2 covers 11 bases. This CDR3 is built from 14 residues. Looked up from germline, CDR1 is DFQATT and CDR2 is SNEGSKA (reference sequence). The J segment lost 6 bases and the V segment lost 5 bases, leaving 9 bases of the junction unmatched. The CDR3 loop reads CSAVSGRAGIEQYF. Written as DNA, the CDR3 is TGCAGTGCTGTTAGCGGGAGGGCAGGAATCGAGCAGTACTTC.

Only a few counts were recorded for this clonotype. Here the CDR3 DNA reads TGCGCCAGCGGCCCTTCGGGAGCCTGGGAGACCCAGTACTTC. Amino acids: CASGPSGAWETQYF. V and J are TRBV5-1 and TRBJ2-5; a weak D match, TRBD2 (6 bases). Germline CDR1 and CDR2: SGHRS and YFSETQ. Trimming left V 7 bases short and J 5 bases short, with 18 bases between. The CDR3 loop spans 14 amino acids.

The CDR3 region has the DNA TGTGCCAGCAGCTTATCTGCCACCGGGGAGCTGTTTTTT. As protein: CASSLSATGELFF. V usage is TRBV7-9 and J usage is TRBJ2-2, with D unclear. The CDR3 runs 13 residues. V was pared by 2 bases and J by 4 bases, with 5 bases between. The germline gives CDR1 SEHNR, CDR2 FQNEAQ (reference sequence). Complete variable domain (other parts from reference TRBV7-9 and TRBJ2-2): DTGVSQNPRHKITKRGQNVTFRCDPISEHNRLYWYRQTLGQGPEFLTYFQNEAQLEKSRLLSDRFSAERPKGSFSTLEIQRTEQGDSAMYLCASSLSATGELFFGEGSRLTVL.

The chain joins TRBV19 to TRBJ1-2; no firm D call. The CDR3 has 13 amino acids. Between the trimmed V and J ends, which lost 10 bases and 0 bases, there was a span of 12 bases. CDR1 and CDR2 from the germline V gene are LNHDA and SQIVND (reference sequence). CDR3 sequence (DNA): TGTGCCATTCCCAGCAGCACTAACTATGGCTACACCTTC. This encodes CAIPSSTNYGYTF.

The chain couples TRBV7-9 to TRBJ2-7; TRBD2 agrees at 9 bases. CDR3 length equals 15 residues. The J segment lost 7 bases and the V segment lost 3 bases, leaving 10 bases of the junction unmatched. CDR1 and CDR2 (germline): SEHNR, FQNEAQ (reference sequence). The DNA of the CDR3 is TGTGCCAGCAGCTTTCCGGCGGGAGGGACGCGAGAGCAGTACTTC. Translating gives CASSFPAGGTREQYF.

V gene TRBV27 combines with J gene TRBJ2-7, with no clear D. V shed 6 bases and J shed 2 bases, with 11 bases lying between them. The germline CDR1 and CDR2 sequences are MNHEY and SMNVEV (reference sequence). The CDR3 has 13 residues. CDR3 nucleotides: TGTGCCAGCAGCCCCGACGGAACCTACGAGCAGTACGTC. It codes for CASSPDGTYEQYV.

In its sample, this clonotype was seen many times. The chain recombines TRBV3-1 with TRBJ2-1; D is perhaps TRBD1 (5 bases). CDR1 and CDR2 from the germline V gene are LGHDT and YNNKEL (reference sequence). V lost 0 bases, J lost 1 base, and 7 bases lay in between. CDR3 length equals 15 residues. CDR3 residues: CASSQEAGSYNEQFF. CDR3 nucleotides: TGTGCCAGCAGCCAAGAGGCAGGGTCCTACAATGAGCAGTTCTTC.

This clonotype was found a few times. The chain combines TRBV11-2 with TRBJ1-1; D is unresolved. The V and J ends lost 6 bases and 8 bases respectively, with 10 bases between them. CDR3 length equals 11 residues. Looked up from germline, CDR1 is SGHAT and CDR2 is FQNNGV. The CDR3 region has the DNA TGTGCCAGCAGGTCGAGTCTGGAAGCTTTCTTT. Amino acids: CASRSSLEAFF.

This clonotype came up many times. V usage is TRBV5-1 and J usage is TRBJ1-2; D is perhaps TRBD1 (5 bases). The CDR3 covers 15 residues. The V and J ends lost 3 bases and 2 bases respectively, with 14 bases between them. Germline V gene sequence: CDR1 SGHRS, CDR2 YFSETQ. Written as DNA, the CDR3 is TGCGCCAGCAGCTCCGGGACCCCGAAGAACTATGGCTACACCTTC. It specifies CASSSGTPKNYGYTF.

This clonotype was counted between two and nine times. The chain links TRBV10-3 to TRBJ2-7; D remains unclear. This CDR3 is built from 11 residues. The germline V and J ends were trimmed by 10 bases and 2 bases, with 9 bases remaining between them. Germline lookup yields CDR1 ENHRY and CDR2 SYGVKD. CDR3 in DNA: TGTGCCACCTCGGACCCCTACGAGCAGTACGTC. This codes for CATSDPYEQYV.